This T cell receptor beta chain was retrieved from a study of blood T cells in healthy people across ages. Primers used in a second PCR of roughly 7 to 12 cycles were a sample-barcoded 5' primer and a J-beta primer mix. Template switching added a 12-random-nucleotide identifier to every cDNA molecule. TCRdb passed the 5' RACE reads through MiXCR, listing each CDR3 protein once. The sample holds around 1.1 million distinct CDR3 sequences, 35% to 40% seen once. This CDR3 is built from 15 residues. V lost 5 bases to trimming and J lost 4 bases, with 14 bases between them. In regard to this clonotype: As yet, its antigen is unknown.

Study results and limitations: Total diversity from one million sequenced T cells was likely underestimated.

Sequencing used blood. This rearrangement joins TRBV12-3 or TRBV12-4 to TRBJ2-2; D not certain. The clonotype comes from a man aged 18 to 29 in good health. The CDR3 sequence: CASSRIGSGTGELFF. The DNA of the CDR3 is TGTGCCAGCAGTCGAATAGGGTCCGGCACCGGGGAGCTGTTTTTT.